Sequencing of this T cell receptor (beta chain) was carried out in a study of siplizumab effects on memory and regulatory T cells. Germline V CDR1 and CDR2: SNHLY, FYNNEI. The CDR3 is made up of 17 amino acids. After removal of 0 bases from V and 5 bases from J, the junction contained 7 bases not matched to a gene. Repertoires were generated with immunoSEQ multiplex PCR, while TCRdb's copy carries only in-frame clones and drops some. Among tens of thousands of clones listed, just over 95% were seen once. Study observations and caveats: Naive T cells appeared more varied than memory cells and looked like key alloresponse contributors.

Regarding this clone: Its specificity is not known.

Source material: naive CD8+ T cells sorted from blood. The gene calls are TRBV2 and TRBJ2-2; the match to TRBD2 covers 9 bases. This clonotype was obtained from a human donor in good health. The CDR3 nucleotides are TGTGCCAGCAGTGAAGCGCCTAGCGGGATGGGGACCGGGGAGCTGTTTTTT. This translates into CASSEAPSGMGTGELFF.